What follows are 27 T cell receptor beta chains derived from one specimen sequenced in a study of CD8+ T cells in alopecia areata. After isolation, RNA underwent reverse transcription to generate cDNA as the sequencing template. Some clones are missing from TCRdb's copy, which holds only in-frame ones; the method was immunoSEQ multiplex PCR. The table has 150,000 to 200,000 clones, 50% to 60% seen once. Sequencing was performed on CD4+ T cells sorted from blood, taken at week 0. The origin of the receptors is a human donor with alopecia areata.

This clone has only a few counts. This chain connects TRBV27 to TRBJ2-6; no reliable D call. V shed 4 bases and J shed 4 bases, with 8 bases lying between them. The germline CDR1 and CDR2 sequences are MNHEY and SMNVEV (reference sequence). The CDR3 contains 14 residues. The CDR3 nucleotides are TGTGCCAGCAGTTCTTGGTCCGGGGCCAACGTCCTGACTTTC. Its protein product is CASSSWSGANVLTF.

The rearrangement joins TRBV30 to TRBJ1-6; TRBD1 agrees at 9 bases. The CDR3 covers 18 residues. The ends lost 2 bases at V and 1 base at J; junction bases unmatched: 9. Germline V gene data show CDR1 as GTSNPN and CDR2 as SVGIG (reference sequence). CDR3 DNA: TGTGCCTGGAGTCCCCGGACAGGGGTTAGGTCCTATAATTCACCCCTCCACTTT. Translating it yields CAWSPRTGVRSYNSPLHF.

The chain joins TRBV27 to TRBJ1-2; 10 bases are shared with TRBD1. The CDR3 extends over 14 amino acids. Germline V gene lookup returns CDR1 MNHEY and CDR2 SMNVEV (reference sequence). V gave up 5 bases and J gave up 6 bases; unmatched junction bases: 6. CDR3 bases: TGTGCCAGCAGTATCCGGGACAGGGGTCATGGCTACACCTTC. Translation gives CASSIRDRGHGYTF.

This sequence joins TRBV7-8 and TRBJ2-1; 7 bases map to TRBD1. The CDR3 covers 11 residues. J gave up 11 bases and V 6 bases, and 4 bases lay outside the gene matches. From germline, CDR1 is SGHVS and CDR2 FQNEAQ. CDR3 loop: CASRETGQQFF. CDR3 DNA: TGTGCCAGCAGAGAGACAGGGCAGCAGTTCTTC.

This clone came up a few times. The chain recombines TRBV29-1 with TRBJ2-5; D perhaps matches TRBD1 (6 bases). This CDR3 contains 12 residues. Germline V gene sequence: CDR1 SQVTM, CDR2 ANQGSEA. Between the trimmed V and J ends, which lost 5 bases and 4 bases, there was a span of 11 bases. CDR3 loop: CSVFVGGETQYF. In DNA form, the CDR3 reads TGCAGCGTTTTCGTAGGGGGAGAGACCCAGTACTTC.

The rearrangement uses TRBV4-1 and TRBJ1-5; perhaps TRBD1 as D (5 bases). The CDR3 has 15 amino acids. The ends were cut back, 1 base at V and 7 bases at J, with 14 bases in the middle. The germline CDR1 and CDR2 sequences are MGHRA and YSYEKL. The CDR3 coding sequence is TGCGCCAGCAGCCAAGTGGGGACCCGGGGCCAGCCCCAGCATTTT. It codes for CASSQVGTRGQPQHF.

This clone has only a few counts. V usage is TRBV29-1 and J usage is TRBJ2-7; 7 bases are shared with TRBD2. The germline V gene has CDR1 SQVTM and CDR2 ANQGSEA. The CDR3 extends over 13 amino acids. J lost 2 bases, V lost 7 bases, and 8 bases had no gene match. The CDR3 nucleotides are TGCAGCGGGCCCCCGGGGGGTCCCTACGAGCAGTACTTC. Residues: CSGPPGGPYEQYF.

The gene calls are TRBV7-2 and TRBJ1-1; D gene uncertain. CDR1 and CDR2 from the germline V gene are SGHTA and FQGNSA. V gave up 2 bases and J gave up 5 bases, with 12 bases separating them. CDR3 length: 14 amino acids. The CDR3 DNA reads as TGTGCCAGCAGCTTATATGTGGGAGGGACTGAAGCTTTCTTT. Translating it yields CASSLYVGGTEAFF.

The chain uses TRBV27 and TRBJ1-6; D may be TRBD1 (5 bases). The CDR3 has 16 amino acids. V was clipped by 3 bases and J by 8 bases, with 17 bases between them. Germline lookup yields CDR1 MNHEY and CDR2 SMNVEV (reference sequence). The DNA for the CDR3 is TGTGCCAGCAGTTTTTCCGTCTACGGAGGGGATTCACCCCTCCACTTT. It is translated as CASSFSVYGGDSPLHF.

V and J are TRBV9 and TRBJ1-6; D is uncertain. This CDR3 spans 15 amino acids. The germline gives CDR1 SGDLS, CDR2 YYNGEE. The V end was cut by 2 bases, the J end by 7 bases, with 13 bases between. In DNA, the CDR3 is TGTGCCAGCAGCGTCGAGACTGGGGTGAATTCACCCCTCCACTTT. It specifies CASSVETGVNSPLHF.

This rearrangement joins TRBV9 to TRBJ1-6; possible D gene TRBD1, 6 bases. Looked up from germline, CDR1 is SGDLS and CDR2 is YYNGEE. The CDR3 has 14 residues. V shed 0 bases and J shed 7 bases, with 8 bases lying between them. The CDR3 nucleotides read TGTGCCAGCAGCGTAGGGACAGCAAATTCACCCCTCCACTTT. Translation: CASSVGTANSPLHF.

J is TRBJ2-6 and V is TRBV2, with a tentative D call TRBD1 (6 bases). Trimming left V 7 bases short and J 2 bases short, with 12 bases between. The CDR3 sequence is 15 residues long. The germline gives CDR1 SNHLY, CDR2 FYNNEI. CDR3 loop: CASNNRVPGANVLTF. DNA of the CDR3: TGTGCCAGCAACAACAGGGTTCCTGGGGCCAACGTCCTGACTTTC.

This clone came up a few times. It may be a read error: a sequence one base away is much more abundant. This chain links TRBV6-6 with TRBJ2-1, with 8 bases aligning to TRBD2. The CDR3 totals 16 residues. Trimming removed 6 bases from V and 5 bases from J; junction bases left unmatched: 12. Germline CDR1 reads MNHNY; CDR2 reads SVGAGI (reference sequence). The DNA for the CDR3 is TGTGCCAGCAGCCCAATAGGCGGGGGGATTGACAATGAGCAGTTCTTC. Translating it yields CASSPIGGGIDNEQFF.

This clone has a count of ten or more. This chain links TRBV2 with TRBJ2-7; TRBD1 is a possible D gene (6 bases). Trimming took off 7 bases at V and 3 bases at J, with 10 bases between the two ends. CDR1 is SNHLY and CDR2 is FYNNEI in the germline V gene. The CDR3 spans 12 residues. CDR3 coding DNA: TGTGCCAGCACCGGGGACAACTACGAGCAGTACTTC. It encodes CASTGDNYEQYF. Supplemented by reference TRBV2 and TRBJ2-7, the full variable domain reads EPEVTQTPSHQVTQMGQEVILRCVPISNHLYFYWYRQILGQKVEFLVSFYNNEISEKSEIFDDQFSVERPDGSNFTLKIRSTKLEDSAMYFCASTGDNYEQYFGPGTRLTVT.

This chain links TRBV13 with TRBJ2-5, with a tentative D call TRBD1 (6 bases). CDR3 length: 16 residues. CDR1 PRHDT and CDR2 FYEKMQ come from the germline V gene (reference sequence). Deletions cut 5 bases from V and 6 bases from J, with 22 bases between. CDR3 DNA: TGTGCCAGCAGCACCCCCCGGGACAAGGAAGGAAAGACCCAGTACTTC. It codes for CASSTPRDKEGKTQYF. The whole variable domain, filled in from reference TRBV13 and TRBJ2-5, reads AAGVIQSPRHLIKEKRETATLKCYPIPRHDTVYWYQQGPGQDPQFLISFYEKMQSDKGSIPDRFSAQQFSDYHSELNMSSLELGDSALYFCASSTPRDKEGKTQYFGPGTRLLVL.

The rearrangement uses TRBV6-5 and TRBJ2-7, with TRBD1 as a possible D gene (7 bases). Trimming stripped 7 bases from V and 2 bases from J, with 15 bases between. Germline V gene lookup returns CDR1 MNHEY and CDR2 SVGAGI. CDR3 length: 14 amino acids. The DNA for the CDR3 is TGTGCCAGCACGGACGCGGGACAGCCCTACGAGCAGTACTTC. It encodes CASTDAGQPYEQYF.

This chain joins TRBV30 and TRBJ2-1; the match to TRBD1 covers 9 bases. J gave up 8 bases and V 4 bases, and 9 bases lay outside the gene matches. The CDR3 loop spans 14 amino acids. In germline, CDR1 is GTSNPN, CDR2 SVGIG (reference sequence). The CDR3 DNA reads as TGTGCCTGGACCACGGGACAGGGAGGATATGAGCAGTTCTTC. As protein: CAWTTGQGGYEQFF.

This chain links TRBV2 with TRBJ2-5; tentative D call: TRBD2 (7 bases). The CDR3 totals 16 residues. Germline-derived CDR1 and CDR2 are SNHLY and FYNNEI. Trimming pared 4 bases from V and 5 bases from J, leaving 20 bases between. In DNA, the CDR3 is TGTGCCAGCAGTGTTGGCGGGGGCCCTGATTTGGAGACCCAGTACTTC. Its protein is CASSVGGGPDLETQYF.

This clone was found many times. V and J are TRBV2 and TRBJ2-3; 7 positions match TRBD1. This CDR3 is 14 amino acids long. Germline V gene lookup returns CDR1 SNHLY and CDR2 FYNNEI. Trimming at V came to 11 bases and at J to 0 bases, leaving 8 bases not matched to a gene. CDR3 residues: CAGRRDRSTDTQYF. The CDR3 bases are TGTGCCGGACGCCGGGACAGAAGCACAGATACGCAGTATTTT.

Points on this clone: Different DNA sequences within this sample yield the same CDR3. The V call is TRBV7-9, the J call TRBJ1-2, with 7 positions matching TRBD1. Germline CDR1 SEHNR, CDR2 FQNEAQ (reference sequence). This CDR3 comprises 14 residues. J was trimmed by 2 bases and V by 1 base; bases with no gene match: 1. CDR3: CASSLVQGNYGYTF. Written as DNA, the CDR3 is TGTGCCAGCAGCTTAGTACAGGGGAACTATGGCTACACCTTC.

This chain uses TRBV7-9 with TRBJ1-1; 8 bases are a match to TRBD1. The CDR3 runs to 12 residues. Trimming took 5 bases from V and 8 from J; bases not matched to a gene: 4. Germline V gives CDR1 SEHNR, CDR2 FQNEAQ (reference sequence). This CDR3 reads CASSLRTGEAFF. The CDR3 DNA follows: TGTGCCAGCAGCCTACGGACAGGGGAAGCTTTCTTT.

This chain uses TRBV18 with TRBJ2-5; TRBD2 is a possible D gene (6 bases). V was cut by 1 base and J by 4 bases, with 13 bases left in between. The CDR3 has 15 residues. CDR1 KGHSH and CDR2 LQKENI come from the germline V gene. CDR3 loop: CASSPLFEGGETQYF. The CDR3 DNA reads TGTGCCAGCTCACCACTGTTCGAGGGAGGAGAGACCCAGTACTTC.

In its sample, this clone was seen a few times. V gene TRBV29-1 combines with J gene TRBJ2-7; D call uncertain. V gave up 2 bases and J gave up 4 bases, with 12 bases separating them. This CDR3 spans 13 amino acids. The germline V gene encodes CDR1 SQVTM and CDR2 ANQGSEA. CDR3 amino acids: CSVESLPPYEQYF. Here the CDR3 DNA reads TGCAGCGTTGAAAGTCTGCCCCCTTACGAGCAGTACTTC.

This clone was observed a few times. The CDR3 loop is CASSTNWASTYEQYF. The DNA of the CDR3 is TGTGCCAGCAGCACCAATTGGGCCTCGACCTACGAGCAGTACTTC. The chain recombines TRBV7-2 with TRBJ2-7, with no clear D. Germline CDR1 and CDR2: SGHTA and FQGNSA. The CDR3 is 15 residues long. V lost 5 bases and J 2 bases, leaving 16 bases between the germline ends. Full variable domain (rest looked up from reference TRBV7-2 and TRBJ2-7): GAGVSQSPSNKVTEKGKDVELRCDPISGHTALYWYRQSLGQGLEFLIYFQGNSAPDKSGLPSDRFSAERTGGSVSTLTIQRTQQEDSAVYLCASSTNWASTYEQYFGPGTRLTVT.

The CDR3 protein is CASSLAPGQDNGYTF. CDR3 nucleotides: TGTGCCAGCTCACTAGCCCCGGGACAGGACAATGGCTACACCTTC. V gene TRBV18 combines with J gene TRBJ1-2; 8 bases line up with TRBD1. Germline loops: CDR1 KGHSH, CDR2 LQKENI. The CDR3 is made up of 15 amino acids. With V trimmed by 4 bases and J by 6 bases, 10 bases remained unmatched. Full variable domain (missing parts from reference TRBV18 and TRBJ1-2): NAGVMQNPRHLVRRRGQEARLRCSPMKGHSHVYWYRQLPEEGLKFMVYLQKENIIDESGMPKERFSAEFPKEGPSILRIQQVVRGDSAAYFCASSLAPGQDNGYTFGSGTRLTVV.

The genes are TRBV29-1 and TRBJ1-6; unclear D gene. Germline CDR1 is SQVTM and CDR2 is ANQGSEA. V lost 3 bases and J 0 bases, leaving 6 bases between the germline ends. The CDR3 contains 14 residues. The CDR3: CSVDTSSYNSPLHF. The DNA of the CDR3 is TGCAGCGTTGACACCAGCTCCTATAATTCACCCCTCCACTTT.

The chain has TRBV18 and TRBJ1-4; D gene uncertain. The CDR3 is 13 residues long. Deletions cut 2 bases from V and 8 bases from J, with 9 bases between. Germline V gene lookup returns CDR1 KGHSH and CDR2 LQKENI. The CDR3 DNA is TGTGCCAGCTCACCAAGGAGAGGCGAAAAACTGTTTTTT. Amino acid sequence: CASSPRRGEKLFF.